The clone carrying this T cell receptor (beta chain) showed up just a few times. This specimen comes from a study of CD8 T cells in ankylosing spondylitis. From the 5' RACE reads, TCRdb called clonotypes with MiXCR, one entry per CDR3 protein. The table records about 240,000 distinct CDR3 sequences, 20% to 30% of them present only once. V was trimmed by 4 bases and J by 2 bases, leaving 15 bases between them. CDR1 is LGHDT and CDR2 is YNNKEL in the germline V gene (reference sequence). This CDR3 region has 16 residues. The source is a male donor with ankylosing spondylitis or in good health (not recorded which). The sample was blood, either unsorted or a sorted T cell fraction (not recorded which). This rearrangement joins TRBV3-1 to TRBJ2-1; tentatively, D is TRBD2 (6 bases). CDR3 nucleotide sequence: TGTGCCAGCAGCCGGAATAGCGGAGGCACCTACAATGAGCAGTTCTTC. It codes for CASSRNSGGTYNEQFF.